Each of the 5 T cell receptor beta chains below was sequenced from the same sample in a study of T-cell reconstitution after alpha-beta-depleted transplantation in children. Unique molecular identifiers were built into the TCRbeta library. Via MiXCR, TCRdb re-called the PCR reads, giving one row per CDR3 protein. The table lists 100,000 to 130,000 distinct CDR3 sequences, around 6.4% of them singletons, with more than 20% in the top ten. The source material was PBMCs, mostly from graft donor cells, sampled 360 days after TCRalphabeta/CD19-depleted stem cell transplant. Receptor source: a male patient between 2 and 9 years old who had a stem cell transplant for acute lymphoblastic leukemia, so the T cells may come from the graft donor.

Many counts were recorded for this clonotype. The J gene is TRBJ2-3, the V gene TRBV6-2 or TRBV6-3, with D unresolved. V lost 2 bases to trimming and J lost 3 bases, with 9 bases between them. Germline V gives CDR1 MNHEY, CDR2 SVGEGT. CDR3 length: 14 amino acids. CDR3 region: CASSYVPRTDTQYF. In nucleotides, the CDR3 is TGTGCCAGCAGTTACGTCCCAAGGACAGATACGCAGTATTTT.

Many counts were recorded for this clonotype. The chain carries TRBV11-1 and TRBJ2-1, with 9 bases fitting TRBD2. CDR1 and CDR2 from the germline V gene are SGHAT and FQDESV (reference sequence). Trimming cost V 3 bases and J 3 bases; bases outside gene matches: 12. The CDR3 consists of 18 residues. The chain's CDR3 is CASSFRASGKRNYNEQFF. CDR3 in DNA: TGTGCCAGCAGCTTTAGGGCTAGCGGGAAGCGGAACTACAATGAGCAGTTCTTC.

This clonotype was seen repeatedly, ten times or more. This sequence joins TRBV4-3 and TRBJ1-1; no definite D call. The CDR3 totals 12 residues. Trimming took off 0 bases at V and 5 bases at J, with 4 bases between the two ends. CDR1 and CDR2 from the germline V gene are LGHNA and YSLEER. CDR3 nucleotides: TGCGCCAGCAGCCAAGAGAGGACTGAAGCTTTCTTT. It encodes CASSQERTEAFF.

This chain links TRBV6-2 or TRBV6-3 with TRBJ2-7, with D maybe TRBD1 (6 bases). Between the trimmed V and J ends, which lost 5 bases and 6 bases, there was a span of 11 bases. Germline lookup yields CDR1 MNHEY and CDR2 SVGEGT. This CDR3 is built from 12 residues. The chain's CDR3 is CASSHDRIEQYF. The CDR3 DNA sequence: TGTGCCAGCAGTCACGACAGGATCGAGCAGTACTTC.

The chain recombines TRBV30 with TRBJ2-1, with D tentatively TRBD2 (6 bases). Trimming took off 2 bases at V and 1 base at J, with 12 bases between the two ends. The length of the CDR3 is 15 residues. CDR1 and CDR2 (germline): GTSNPN, SVGIG (reference sequence). For the CDR3, the DNA is TGTGCCTGGAGTCGGAGGGCCGCTTCCTACAATGAGCAGTTCTTC. Its protein is CAWSRRAASYNEQFF.